Listed below are T cell receptor beta chains from one sample, sequenced in a study of Graves' ophthalmopathy and Graves' hyperthyroidism. Each CDR3 protein gets one entry after TCRdb re-called the multiplex PCR reads with MiXCR. The sample shows almost 750,000 distinct CDR3 sequences, about 44% of them seen only once. The sequenced material came from peripheral blood. The origin of the receptors is an adult man with Graves' ophthalmopathy. CDR3s include the opening cysteine and the closing phenylalanine or tryptophan. D genes are given only for firm matches. Clone size is stated in some rows and not others, as once, few, many or a class when expanded.

j_gene | d_gene | v_gene | abundance | CDR3nt | CDR3aa
TRBJ2-7 | . | TRBV11-2 | . | TGTGCCAGCAGCCAAGCAGACGCCCGGGACGGGGGTTACGAGCAGTACTTC | CASSQADARDGGYEQYF
TRBJ1-2 | TRBD1 | TRBV7-8 | many | TGTGCCAGCAGCTCCGGACAGGGCGATGGCTACACCTTC | CASSSGQGDGYTF
TRBJ1-2 | TRBD1 | TRBV7-1 | . | TGTGCCAGCAGCGAGACAGGGGGGGTAGGCTACACCTTC | CASSETGGVGYTF
TRBJ2-5 | TRBD2 | TRBV24-1 | . | TGTGCCACCAGTGTGGGAGGGGCTAGCATTAAGACCCAGTACTTC | CATSVGGASIKTQYF
TRBJ1-6 | . | TRBV24-1 | . | TGTGCCACCAGTGCCCAGGGTGGTTCACCCCTCCACTTT | CATSAQGGSPLHF
TRBJ2-5 | TRBD2 | TRBV20-1 | . | TGCAGTGCTGCCCTCTTTCGGCTAGCGGCGGCAGCTTCCCAAGAGACCCAGTACTTC | CSAALFRLAAAASQETQYF
TRBJ2-7 | TRBD2 | TRBV20-1 | many | TGCAGTGCTAGAGTTCTCTTTCTAGCGGGAGAGTACGAGCAGTACTTC | CSARVLFLAGEYEQYF
TRBJ2-1 | . | TRBV24-1 | . | TGTGCCACCAGTGGAAAGACAGGATTCTACAATGAGCAGTTCTTC | CATSGKTGFYNEQFF
TRBJ2-7 | . | TRBV7-2 | few | TGTGCCAGCAGCCCCCGGGGCAGGGTCGCCCACGAGCAGTACTTC | CASSPRGRVAHEQYF
TRBJ2-7 | . | TRBV6-5 | few | TGTGCCAGCAGTTACCGTGAGGAGAGCTCCTACGAGCAGTACTTC | CASSYREESSYEQYF
TRBJ2-7 | . | TRBV7-9 | many | TGTGCCAGCAGCTCGGGGGGACAAAGCGAGCAGTACTTC | CASSSGGQSEQYF
TRBJ1-1 | . | TRBV5-1 | many | TGCGCCAGCAGCTTTAGGGAAGGGACTGAAGCTTTCTTT | CASSFREGTEAFF
TRBJ2-7 | . | TRBV29-1 | . | TGCAGCGTTGAAGATTTAGTGGGATTGGACACGCGAAGCTACGAGCAGTACTTC | CSVEDLVGLDTRSYEQYF
TRBJ1-2 | . | TRBV9 | many | TGTGCCAGCAGCGTAGGTAGCAGCTATGGCTACACCTTC | CASSVGSSYGYTF
TRBJ1-4 | . | TRBV29-1 | many | TGCAGCGTTGGGGGAGGACTCAGGAATGAAAAACTGTTTTTT | CSVGGGLRNEKLFF
TRBJ2-5 | . | TRBV7-9 | . | TGTGCCAGCAGTTCCCTAGGGGGGCACGAGACCCAGTACTTC | CASSSLGGHETQYF
TRBJ2-5 | TRBD1 | TRBV20-1 | . | TGCAGTGCGGAAGCGGGACAGGGAAAAGAGACCCAGTACTTC | CSAEAGQGKETQYF
TRBJ1-2 | TRBD1 | TRBV9 | few | TGTGCCAGCAGCGATGGACAGGGGAGTTTGGGCTACACCTTC | CASSDGQGSLGYTF
TRBJ2-2 | TRBD1 | TRBV7-9 | . | TGTGCCAGCAGCGAGGGACAGAAATACACCGGGGAGCTGTTTTTT | CASSEGQKYTGELFF
TRBJ1-2 | . | TRBV7-8 | many | TGTGCCAGCAGCTTAGGCCCAGTCTATGGCTACACCTTC | CASSLGPVYGYTF
TRBJ1-5 | TRBD1 | TRBV12-3/TRBV12-4 | . | TGTGCCAGCAGACAGACTATGACAGGGAAGGGCAATCAGCCCCAGCATTTT | CASRQTMTGKGNQPQHF
TRBJ2-7 | . | TRBV4-3 | many | TGCGCCAGCAGCCAAGATCAGGGATCCTACGAGCAGTACTTC | CASSQDQGSYEQYF
TRBJ1-4 | . | TRBV15 | many | TGTGCCACCAGTCCAGGTGCAGGATGGGGTGAAAAACTGTTTTTT | CATSPGAGWGEKLFF
TRBJ1-1 | . | TRBV6-5 | . | TGTGCCAGCAGTTTGGGACTCAAGGATCTTGCTTTCTTT | CASSLGLKDLAFF
TRBJ1-6 | . | TRBV5-5 | few | TGTGCCAGCAGCTTGAGGGATAGCTCCTATAATTCACCCCTCCACTTT | CASSLRDSSYNSPLHF
TRBJ1-1 | . | TRBV19 | many | TGTGCCAGTAGTATAGACGGCCGGCGCACTGAAGCTTTCTTT | CASSIDGRRTEAFF
TRBJ2-6 | . | TRBV9 | many | TGTGCCAGCAGCGCCGGACAGTCTGGGGCCAACGTCCTGACTTTC | CASSAGQSGANVLTF
TRBJ1-3 | . | TRBV5-8 | few | TGTGCCAGCAGTCTCTCGAGGTCTGGAAACACCATATATTTT | CASSLSRSGNTIYF
TRBJ2-2 | TRBD1 | TRBV25-1 | once | TGTGCCAGCAGCCACACAGACAGGGTCGGCACCGGGGAGCTGTTTTTT | CASSHTDRVGTGELFF
TRBJ1-2 | . | TRBV7-9 | . | TGCGCCAGCAGCTTCGGCGAGGTCTATGGCTACACCTTC | CASSFGEVYGYTF
TRBJ1-2 | . | TRBV25-1 | . | TGTGCCAGCAGTGATCCCCGCACAGGGAACTATGGCTACACCTTC | CASSDPRTGNYGYTF